Following are 20 T cell receptor beta chains from one sample sequenced in a study of siplizumab effects on memory and regulatory T cells. Sequenced by immunoSEQ multiplex PCR; TCRdb stores in-frame clones only, minus some. The repertoire holds tens of thousands of clones, with more than 95% as singletons. The sample taken for sequencing was naive CD4+ T cells sorted from blood. All receptors derive from a human donor in good health.

V is TRBV5-1 and J is TRBJ1-5; D is perhaps TRBD1 (6 bases). CDR1 and CDR2 from the germline V gene are SGHRS and YFSETQ. V lost 0 bases to trimming and J lost 3 bases, with 13 bases between them. The CDR3 totals 16 residues. CDR3 nucleotides: TGCGCCAGCAGCTTGGGAGGGGGGCTGCCCAATCAGCCCCAGCATTTT. Protein product: CASSLGGGLPNQPQHF.

The chain joins TRBV5-4 to TRBJ1-6; the D gene is possibly TRBD1 (6 bases). CDR3 length: 14 residues. The V end was cut by 4 bases, the J end by 7 bases, with 12 bases between. Germline V CDR1 and CDR2: SGHNT, YYREEE (reference sequence). The DNA for the CDR3 is TGTGCCAGCAGCCCCGGGACATACAATTCACCCCTCCACTTT. Its protein product is CASSPGTYNSPLHF.

The chain links TRBV11-2 to TRBJ2-1, with D perhaps TRBD2 (6 bases). The CDR3 loop spans 15 amino acids. CDR1 is SGHAT, CDR2 FQNNGV, per germline. The ends were cut back, 7 bases at V and 0 bases at J, with 13 bases in the middle. CDR3 sequence (DNA): TGTGCCAGCATGATAGCGGCCAGCTCCTACAATGAGCAGTTCTTC. Translated: CASMIAASSYNEQFF.

The chain's CDR3 is CASNRKRGFYNEQFF. In DNA, the CDR3 is TGTGCCAGCAACAGGAAGCGGGGCTTCTACAATGAGCAGTTCTTC. The rearrangement joins TRBV7-2 to TRBJ2-1; 7 bases are a match to TRBD2. V dropped 7 bases and J dropped 3; count of bases not matched to a gene: 9. The length of the CDR3 is 15 residues. Germline lookup yields CDR1 SGHTA and CDR2 FQGNSA. Variable domain in full (rest from reference TRBV7-2 and TRBJ2-1): GAGVSQSPSNKVTEKGKDVELRCDPISGHTALYWYRQSLGQGLEFLIYFQGNSAPDKSGLPSDRFSAERTGGSVSTLTIQRTQQEDSAVYLCASNRKRGFYNEQFFGPGTRLTVL.

The CDR3 sequence: CASSSSGGEQYF. The CDR3 nucleotides read TGCGCCAGCAGCTCCTCTGGGGGCGAGCAGTACTTC. The chain is built from TRBV5-1 and TRBJ2-7, with D perhaps assigned TRBD1 or TRBD2 (5 bases each). The CDR3 has 12 residues. CDR1 and CDR2 (germline): SGHRS, YFSETQ. V lost 3 bases to trimming and J lost 6 bases, with 10 bases between them. The complete variable domain, with remaining parts taken from reference TRBV5-1 and TRBJ2-7, reads KAGVTQTPRYLIKTRGQQVTLSCSPISGHRSVSWYQQTPGQGLQFLFEYFSETQRNKGNFPGRFSGRQFSNSRSEMNVSTLELGDSALYLCASSSSGGEQYFGPGTRLTVT.

CDR3 sequence reads: CASSLTSGSTDTQYF. The CDR3 nucleotides are TGTGCCAGCAGCTTAACTTCCGGGAGCACAGATACGCAGTATTTT. The rearrangement joins TRBV7-3 to TRBJ2-3; D not resolved. The V end lost 0 bases, the J end lost 0 bases, and 7 bases lay between the germline ends. The CDR3 extends over 15 amino acids. The germline V gene has CDR1 SGHTA and CDR2 FQGTGA.

The chain links TRBV7-9 to TRBJ1-6, with 10 positions matching TRBD1. The junction had 4 bases not matched to a gene; V was cut back by 1 base and J by 4 bases. The CDR3 length is 17 residues. The V gene's germline CDR1 is SEHNR and CDR2 FQNEAQ (reference sequence). The CDR3 region has the DNA TGTGCCAGCAGCTTAGTCGGGACAGGGGTTTATAATTCACCCCTCCACTTT. It encodes CASSLVGTGVYNSPLHF. The full variable domain, completed using reference TRBV7-9 and TRBJ1-6, is DTGVSQNPRHKITKRGQNVTFRCDPISEHNRLYWYRQTLGQGPEFLTYFQNEAQLEKSRLLSDRFSAERPKGSFSTLEIQRTEQGDSAMYLCASSLVGTGVYNSPLHFGNGTRLTVT.

The chain carries TRBV7-3 and TRBJ1-1; TRBD1 might be the D (6 bases). The CDR3 is 16 residues long. Per the germline V gene, CDR1 is SGHTA and CDR2 is FQGTGA. V was cut by 1 base and J by 1 base, with 13 bases left in between. The CDR3 bases are TGTGCCAGCAGCTTAATGGGATTGACAGGGAACACTGAAGCTTTCTTT. It encodes CASSLMGLTGNTEAFF.

The chain couples TRBV27 to TRBJ1-1; D is unclear. Germline CDR1 MNHEY, CDR2 SMNVEV (reference sequence). V lost 6 bases and J lost 4, with 9 bases in between. This CDR3 is 12 amino acids long. The CDR3 DNA reads TGTGCCAGCAGCTTCCTGGGCACTGAAGCTTTCTTT. It encodes CASSFLGTEAFF.

This clone showed up just once. The genes are TRBV7-9 and TRBJ1-1; 9 bases line up with TRBD1. The V gene's germline CDR1 is SEHNR and CDR2 FQNEAQ (reference sequence). The CDR3 runs to 14 residues. V was pared by 5 bases and J by 6 bases, with 7 bases of the junction left unmatched. CDR3 sequence: CASSLQGAQAEAFF. In DNA, the CDR3 is TGTGCCAGCAGCCTACAGGGGGCGCAGGCTGAAGCTTTCTTT.

The chain carries TRBV7-2 and TRBJ2-3; D remains unclear. The CDR3 is made up of 13 amino acids. Germline values: CDR1 SGHTA, CDR2 FQGNSA. Trimming took 5 bases from V and 2 from J, leaving 8 bases between them. The CDR3 protein is CASSLKYTDTQYF. CDR3 nucleotide sequence: TGTGCCAGCAGCCTCAAGTACACAGATACGCAGTATTTT.

The CDR3 here is CASSHQLAGVPNEQFF. CDR3 nucleotide sequence: TGTGCCAGCAGTCACCAACTAGCGGGGGTCCCCAATGAGCAGTTCTTC. J is TRBJ2-1 and V is TRBV28; the match to TRBD2 covers 11 bases. The trim removed 5 bases at V and 6 bases at J, leaving 9 bases unmatched. This CDR3 has 16 residues. CDR1 MDHEN and CDR2 SYDVKM come from the germline V gene.

This chain links TRBV5-1 with TRBJ2-1; perhaps TRBD1 as D (6 bases). CDR3 length: 15 residues. Germline V lookup: CDR1 SGHRS, CDR2 YFSETQ. Trimming stripped 5 bases from V and 3 bases from J, with 15 bases between. CDR3 nucleotide sequence: TGCGCCAGCAGAGTCGGGACAAGTTACTACAATGAGCAGTTCTTC. This translates into CASRVGTSYYNEQFF.

This chain uses TRBV6-5 with TRBJ1-2, with 8 bases matching TRBD1. The CDR3 is 15 residues long. The V segment lost 7 bases and the J segment 7 bases; nucleotides outside the gene matches: 14. Germline CDR1 reads MNHEY; CDR2 reads SVGAGI. The CDR3 region has the DNA TGTGCCAGCACCGAAGACGGGACAGGCTCTTCTGGCTACACCTTC. Translated: CASTEDGTGSSGYTF.

The rearrangement joins TRBV19 to TRBJ2-7; 8 positions agree with TRBD2. This CDR3 comprises 15 residues. V lost 3 bases, J lost 3 bases, and 7 bases stayed unmatched. Germline V lookup: CDR1 LNHDA, CDR2 SQIVND (reference sequence). The CDR3 here is CASSITRGGDYEQYF. Written as DNA, the CDR3 is TGTGCCAGTAGTATTACTCGGGGGGGAGACTACGAGCAGTACTTC.

This clone was counted once. The chain employs TRBV19 and TRBJ2-3; 9 bases are shared with TRBD1. Germline assignment: CDR1 LNHDA and CDR2 SQIVND (reference sequence). After removal of 3 bases from V and 4 bases from J, the junction contained 2 bases not matched to a gene. This CDR3 spans 14 amino acids. The CDR3 sequence: CASSMGQGADTQYF. The DNA of the CDR3 is TGTGCCAGTAGTATGGGACAGGGCGCAGATACGCAGTATTTT.

V usage is TRBV29-1 and J usage is TRBJ2-1, with 7 bases lining up with TRBD1. V shed 3 bases and J 4 bases; nucleotides not matched to a gene: 3. Germline V gene lookup returns CDR1 SQVTM and CDR2 ANQGSEA. The CDR3 totals 13 residues. The CDR3 DNA reads as TGCAGCGTTGAGGGGGACAGATACAATGAGCAGTTCTTC. Protein sequence: CSVEGDRYNEQFF.

This clone was detected only a few times. V is TRBV5-4 and J is TRBJ1-1; no clear D gene. Germline assignment: CDR1 SGHNT and CDR2 YYREEE (reference sequence). The CDR3 runs to 13 residues. The V gene lost 5 bases and the J gene lost 1 base, with 9 bases spanning the gap. CDR3 bases: TGTGCCAGCAGTTTCCACACGAACACTGAAGCTTTCTTT. This sequence encodes CASSFHTNTEAFF.

The CDR3 reads CASRETNNEQFF. CDR3 DNA sequence: TGTGCCAGCAGAGAGACAAACAATGAGCAGTTCTTC. The J gene is TRBJ2-1, the V gene TRBV2; no firm D call. Germline assignment: CDR1 SNHLY and CDR2 FYNNEI. Trimming pared 6 bases from V and 5 bases from J, leaving 8 bases between. The CDR3 contains 12 residues.

This clone was observed a handful of times. J is TRBJ1-4 and V is TRBV30; 7 bases match TRBD1. CDR3 length: 14 residues. The V gene's germline CDR1 is GTSNPN and CDR2 SVGIG (reference sequence). The V and J ends lost 6 bases and 7 bases, in that order; junction bases with no gene match: 11. The CDR3 region is CACRGGGFVEKLFF. As DNA, the CDR3 is TGTGCCTGCCGTGGAGGGGGCTTTGTTGAAAAACTGTTTTTT.